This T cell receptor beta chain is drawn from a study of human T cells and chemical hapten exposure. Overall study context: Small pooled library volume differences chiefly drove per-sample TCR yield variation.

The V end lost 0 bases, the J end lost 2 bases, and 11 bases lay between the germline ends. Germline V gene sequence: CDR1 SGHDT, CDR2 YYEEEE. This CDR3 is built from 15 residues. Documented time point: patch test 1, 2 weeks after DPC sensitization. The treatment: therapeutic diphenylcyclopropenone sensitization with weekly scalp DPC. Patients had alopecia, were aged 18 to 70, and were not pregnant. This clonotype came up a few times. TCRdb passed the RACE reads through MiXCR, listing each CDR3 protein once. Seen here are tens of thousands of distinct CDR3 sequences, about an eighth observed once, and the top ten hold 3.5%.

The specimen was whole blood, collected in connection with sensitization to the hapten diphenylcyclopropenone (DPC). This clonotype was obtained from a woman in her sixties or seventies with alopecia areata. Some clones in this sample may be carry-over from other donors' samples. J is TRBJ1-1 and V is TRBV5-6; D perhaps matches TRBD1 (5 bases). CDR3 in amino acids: CASSLEGRENTEAFF. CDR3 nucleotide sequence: TGTGCCAGCAGCTTGGAGGGCAGGGAAAACACTGAAGCTTTCTTT.